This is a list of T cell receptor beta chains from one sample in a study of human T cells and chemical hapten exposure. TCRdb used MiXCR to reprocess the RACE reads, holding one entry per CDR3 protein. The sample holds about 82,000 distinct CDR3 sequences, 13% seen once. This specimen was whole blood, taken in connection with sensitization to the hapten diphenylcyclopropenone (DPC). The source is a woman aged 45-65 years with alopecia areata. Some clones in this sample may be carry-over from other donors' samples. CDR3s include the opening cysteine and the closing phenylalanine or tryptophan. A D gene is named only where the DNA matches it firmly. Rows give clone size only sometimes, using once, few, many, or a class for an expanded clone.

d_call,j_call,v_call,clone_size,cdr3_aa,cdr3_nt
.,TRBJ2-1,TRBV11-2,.,CASSLERGSDEQFF,TGTGCCAGCAGCTTAGAGCGGGGTAGCGATGAGCAGTTCTTC
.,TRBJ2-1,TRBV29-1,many,CSVAFGTYNEQFF,TGCAGCGTTGCGTTCGGGACCTACAATGAGCAGTTCTTC
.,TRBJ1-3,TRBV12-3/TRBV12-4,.,CASSHTHRAGNTIYF,TGTGCCAGCAGCCACACCCACAGGGCTGGAAACACCATATATTTT
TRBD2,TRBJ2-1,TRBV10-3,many,CAISESSGRAYEQFF,TGTGCCATCAGTGAGTCTAGCGGGAGGGCCTATGAGCAGTTCTTC
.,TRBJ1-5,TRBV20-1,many,CSALDIGLGKARYQPQHF,TGCAGTGCCTTAGATATTGGTTTAGGGAAGGCCCGTTATCAGCCCCAGCATTTT
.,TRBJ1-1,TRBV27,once,CASSFSLQGAEAFF,TGTGCCAGCAGTTTCTCACTCCAGGGTGCTGAAGCTTTCTTT
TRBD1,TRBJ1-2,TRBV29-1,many,CSVYRRRTGRNGYTF,TGCAGCGTTTATCGAAGGAGGACAGGGAGAAATGGCTACACCTTC
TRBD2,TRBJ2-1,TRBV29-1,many,CSVSFLAGVINEQFF,TGCAGCGTTTCCTTCCTAGCGGGAGTGATAAATGAGCAGTTCTTC
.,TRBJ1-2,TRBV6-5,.,CASSYAGTGDNYGYTF,TGTGCCAGCAGTTACGCCGGGACGGGGGATAACTATGGCTACACCTTC
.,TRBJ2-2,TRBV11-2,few,CASSLVGRNTGELFF,TGTGCCAGCAGCTTAGTTGGGAGGAACACCGGGGAGCTGTTTTTT
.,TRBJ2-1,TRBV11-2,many,CASSLIQFRNNEQFF,TGTGCCAGCAGCTTAATTCAGTTCAGAAACAATGAGCAGTTCTTC
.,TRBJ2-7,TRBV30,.,CAGTSRYEQYF,TGTGCCGGGACATCCCGCTACGAGCAGTACTTC
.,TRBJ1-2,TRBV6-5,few,CASSYFSGGYNYGYTF,TGTGCCAGCAGTTATTTTTCCGGGGGGTATAACTATGGCTACACCTTC
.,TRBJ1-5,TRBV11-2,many,CASSLGGSSGNQPQHF,TGTGCCAGCAGCTTAGGGGGGTCCTCGGGCAATCAGCCCCAGCATTTT
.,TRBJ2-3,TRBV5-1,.,CASSAIAAYTDTQYF,TGCGCCAGCAGCGCAATAGCGGCCTACACAGATACGCAGTATTTT
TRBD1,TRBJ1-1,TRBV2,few,CASSTGGRAEAFF,TGTGCCAGCAGTACAGGGGGCCGCGCTGAAGCTTTCTTT
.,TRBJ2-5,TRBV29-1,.,CSVGTGEETQYF,TGCAGCGTTGGAACAGGAGAAGAGACCCAGTACTTC
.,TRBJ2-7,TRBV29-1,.,CSVDGGPYEQYF,TGCAGCGTTGACGGGGGACCCTACGAGCAGTACTTC
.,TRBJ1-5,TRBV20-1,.,CSARAYINQPQHF,TGCAGTGCTAGAGCCTACATCAATCAGCCCCAGCATTTT
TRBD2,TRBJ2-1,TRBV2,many,CASSRTSGSFSNNEQFF,TGTGCCAGCAGTCGGACTAGCGGGAGTTTTTCCAACAATGAGCAGTTCTTC
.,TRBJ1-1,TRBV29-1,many,CSVEGGGTNTEAFF,TGCAGCGTTGAGGGTGGTGGAACGAACACTGAAGCTTTCTTT
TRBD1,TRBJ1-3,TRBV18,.,CASSPLTGGLGNTIYF,TGTGCCAGCTCACCCTTGACAGGGGGATTAGGAAACACCATATATTTT
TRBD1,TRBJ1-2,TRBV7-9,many,CASSTLQGAYGYTF,TGTGCCAGCAGCACCCTGCAGGGGGCCTATGGCTACACCTTC
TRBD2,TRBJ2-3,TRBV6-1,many,CASSGLAGYTDTQYF,TGTGCCAGCAGTGGACTAGCGGGGTACACAGATACGCAGTATTTT
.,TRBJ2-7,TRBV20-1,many,CSARRDNYEQYF,TGCAGTGCCCGACGGGATAACTACGAGCAGTACTTC
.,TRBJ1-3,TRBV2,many,CASNGMQNTIYF,TGTGCCAGCAACGGCATGCAAAACACCATATATTTT
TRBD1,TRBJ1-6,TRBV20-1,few,CSALDRGGSPLHF,TGCAGTGCTTTAGACAGGGGCGGTTCACCCCTCCACTTT
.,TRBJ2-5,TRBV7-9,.,CASSLRSSGTDKETQYF,TGTGCCAGCAGTCTGAGGTCCTCCGGGACCGATAAAGAGACCCAGTACTTC
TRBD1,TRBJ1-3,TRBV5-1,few,CASSPGQGLRGNTIYF,TGCGCCAGCAGCCCGGGACAGGGTCTACGTGGAAACACCATATATTTT
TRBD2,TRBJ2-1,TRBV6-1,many,CASSDIPGTSGRDEQFF,TGTGCCAGCAGCGACATACCTGGGACTAGCGGGAGAGATGAGCAGTTCTTC
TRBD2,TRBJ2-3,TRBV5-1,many,CASSSPSGTSGSDTQYF,TGCGCCAGCAGCTCGCCTTCCGGGACTAGCGGGAGCGATACGCAGTATTTT
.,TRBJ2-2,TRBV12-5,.,CASGRTGIHIIRAGSCFF,.
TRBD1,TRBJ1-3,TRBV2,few,CASGQALSGNTIYF,TGTGCCAGCGGACAGGCACTGTCTGGAAACACCATATATTTT
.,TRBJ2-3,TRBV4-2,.,CASSQERDSGDTQYF,TGTGCCAGCAGCCAGGAACGGGACTCAGGAGATACGCAGTATTTT
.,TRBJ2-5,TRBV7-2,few,CASSLNLGETQYF,TGTGCCAGCAGCCTGAACCTCGGAGAGACCCAGTACTTC
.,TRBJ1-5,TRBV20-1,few,CSAREIGQGSQPQHF,TGCAGTGCTAGAGAAATCGGGCAGGGGTCTCAGCCCCAGCATTTT